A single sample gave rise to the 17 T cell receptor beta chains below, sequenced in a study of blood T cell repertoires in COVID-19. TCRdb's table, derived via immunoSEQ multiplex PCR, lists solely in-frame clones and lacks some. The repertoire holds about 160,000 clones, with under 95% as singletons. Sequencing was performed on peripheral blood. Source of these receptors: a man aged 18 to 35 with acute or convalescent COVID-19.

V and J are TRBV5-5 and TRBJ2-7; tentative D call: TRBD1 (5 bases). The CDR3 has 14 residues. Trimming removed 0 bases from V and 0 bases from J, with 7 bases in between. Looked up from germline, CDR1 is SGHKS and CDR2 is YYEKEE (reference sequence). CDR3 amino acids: CASSLGGGSYEQYF. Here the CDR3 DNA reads TGTGCCAGCAGCTTGGGGGGCGGCTCCTACGAGCAGTACTTC.

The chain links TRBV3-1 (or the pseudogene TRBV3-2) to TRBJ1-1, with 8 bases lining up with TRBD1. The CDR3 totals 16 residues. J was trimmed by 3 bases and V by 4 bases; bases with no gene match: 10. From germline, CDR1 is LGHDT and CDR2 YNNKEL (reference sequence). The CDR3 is CASSLRTGTRYTEAFF. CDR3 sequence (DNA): TGTGCCAGCAGCCTTCGGACAGGGACGAGATACACTGAAGCTTTCTTT.

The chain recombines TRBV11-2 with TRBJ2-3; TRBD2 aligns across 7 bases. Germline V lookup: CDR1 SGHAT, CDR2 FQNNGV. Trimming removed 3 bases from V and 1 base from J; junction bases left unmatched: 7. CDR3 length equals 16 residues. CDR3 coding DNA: TGTGCCAGCAGCTTGGGAGGTCTAGCGGGCACAGATACGCAGTATTTT. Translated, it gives CASSLGGLAGTDTQYF.

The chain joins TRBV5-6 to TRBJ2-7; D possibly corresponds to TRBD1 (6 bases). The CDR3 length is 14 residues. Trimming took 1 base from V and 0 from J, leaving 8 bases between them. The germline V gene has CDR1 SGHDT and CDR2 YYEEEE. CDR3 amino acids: CASSLQGSSYEQYF. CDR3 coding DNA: TGTGCCAGCAGCTTGCAGGGGAGCTCCTACGAGCAGTACTTC.

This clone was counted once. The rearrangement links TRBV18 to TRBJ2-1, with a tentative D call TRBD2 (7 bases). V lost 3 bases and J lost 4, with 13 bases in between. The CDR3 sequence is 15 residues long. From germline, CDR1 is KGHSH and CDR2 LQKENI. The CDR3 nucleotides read TGTGCCAGCTCACCTTTGGGGGGGGCTTACAATGAGCAGTTCTTC. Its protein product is CASSPLGGAYNEQFF. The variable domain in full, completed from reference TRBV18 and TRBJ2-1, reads NAGVMQNPRHLVRRRGQEARLRCSPMKGHSHVYWYRQLPEEGLKFMVYLQKENIIDESGMPKERFSAEFPKEGPSILRIQQVVRGDSAAYFCASSPLGGAYNEQFFGPGTRLTVL.

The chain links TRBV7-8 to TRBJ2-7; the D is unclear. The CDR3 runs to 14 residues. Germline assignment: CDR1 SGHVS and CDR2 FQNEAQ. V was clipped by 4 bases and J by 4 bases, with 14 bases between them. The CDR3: CASSSTGQSYEQYF. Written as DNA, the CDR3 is TGTGCCAGCAGCTCTACTGGTCAAAGTTACGAGCAGTACTTC.

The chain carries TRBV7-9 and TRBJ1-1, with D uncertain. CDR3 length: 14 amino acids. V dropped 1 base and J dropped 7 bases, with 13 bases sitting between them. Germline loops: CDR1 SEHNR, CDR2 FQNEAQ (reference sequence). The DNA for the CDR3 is TGTGCCAGCAGCTTAGGTCTGCCAACAGTTGAAGCTTTCTTT. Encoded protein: CASSLGLPTVEAFF. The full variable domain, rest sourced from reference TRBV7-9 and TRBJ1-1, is DTGVSQNPRHKITKRGQNVTFRCDPISEHNRLYWYRQTLGQGPEFLTYFQNEAQLEKSRLLSDRFSAERPKGSFSTLEIQRTEQGDSAMYLCASSLGLPTVEAFFGQGTRLTVV.

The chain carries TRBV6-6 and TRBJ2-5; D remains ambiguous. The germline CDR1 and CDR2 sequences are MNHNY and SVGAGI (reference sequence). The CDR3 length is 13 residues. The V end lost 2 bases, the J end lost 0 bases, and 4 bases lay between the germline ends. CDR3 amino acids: CASSYQYQETQYF. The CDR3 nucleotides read TGTGCCAGCAGTTACCAGTACCAAGAGACCCAGTACTTC.

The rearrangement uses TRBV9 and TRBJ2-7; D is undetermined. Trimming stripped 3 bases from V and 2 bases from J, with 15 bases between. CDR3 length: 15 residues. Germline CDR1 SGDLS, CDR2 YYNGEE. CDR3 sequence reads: CASSANVQAPYEQYF. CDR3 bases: TGTGCCAGCAGCGCCAACGTGCAGGCCCCCTACGAGCAGTACTTC.

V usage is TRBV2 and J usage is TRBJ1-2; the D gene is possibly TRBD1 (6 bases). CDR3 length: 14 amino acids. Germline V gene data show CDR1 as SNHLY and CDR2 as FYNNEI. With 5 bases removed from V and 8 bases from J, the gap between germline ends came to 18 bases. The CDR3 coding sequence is TGTGCCAGCAGTATAAACAGGGTCGCGGAGGGCTACACCTTC. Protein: CASSINRVAEGYTF.

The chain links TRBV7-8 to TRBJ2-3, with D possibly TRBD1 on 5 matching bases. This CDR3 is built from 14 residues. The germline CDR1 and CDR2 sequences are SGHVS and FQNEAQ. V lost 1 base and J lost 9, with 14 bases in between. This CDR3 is CASSLDRLGNTQYF. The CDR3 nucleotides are TGTGCCAGCAGCTTAGACAGGTTAGGGAACACGCAGTATTTT.

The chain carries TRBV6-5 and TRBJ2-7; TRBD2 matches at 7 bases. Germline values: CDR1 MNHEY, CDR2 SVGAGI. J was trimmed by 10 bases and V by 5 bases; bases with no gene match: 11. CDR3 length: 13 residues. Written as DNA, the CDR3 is TGTGCCAGCAGTCCGGGGGGTCAAGAACCTCAGTACTTC. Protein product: CASSPGGQEPQYF.

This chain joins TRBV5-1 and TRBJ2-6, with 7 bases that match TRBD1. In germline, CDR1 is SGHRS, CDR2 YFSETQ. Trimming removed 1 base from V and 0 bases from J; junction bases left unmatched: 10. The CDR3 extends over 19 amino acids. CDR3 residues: CASSLKPTGVYSGANVLTF. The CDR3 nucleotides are TGCGCCAGCAGCTTGAAGCCCACAGGGGTATACTCTGGGGCCAACGTCCTGACTTTC.

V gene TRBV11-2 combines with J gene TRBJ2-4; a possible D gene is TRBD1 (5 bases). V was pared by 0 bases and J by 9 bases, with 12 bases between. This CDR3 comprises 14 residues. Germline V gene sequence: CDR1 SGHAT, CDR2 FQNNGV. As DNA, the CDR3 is TGTGCCAGCAGCTTAGAGGGGCAGCTGACCATTCAGTACTTC. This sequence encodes CASSLEGQLTIQYF.

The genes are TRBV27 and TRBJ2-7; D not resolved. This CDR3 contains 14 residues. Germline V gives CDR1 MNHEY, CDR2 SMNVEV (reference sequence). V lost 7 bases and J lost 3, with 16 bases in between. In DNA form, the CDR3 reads TGTGCCAGCACTCCCGGGTCCCGCCTCTACGAGCAGTACTTC. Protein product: CASTPGSRLYEQYF.

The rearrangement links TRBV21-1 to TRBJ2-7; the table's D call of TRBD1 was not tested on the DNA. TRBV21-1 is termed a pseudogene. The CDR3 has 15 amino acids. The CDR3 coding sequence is TGTGCCAGCAGCAACCCGGGACAGCCGTCCTACGAGCAGTACTTC. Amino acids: CASSNPGQPSYEQYF.

CDR3 protein: CASSLGGLAGDFQETQYF. CDR3 bases: TGTGCCAGCAGCTTGGGTGGACTAGCGGGAGACTTCCAAGAGACCCAGTACTTC. The chain is built from TRBV5-5 and TRBJ2-5; 13 bases map to TRBD2. This CDR3 comprises 18 residues. Germline V lookup: CDR1 SGHKS, CDR2 YYEKEE (reference sequence). Trimming cost V 0 bases and J 1 base; bases outside gene matches: 6. The variable domain in full, with the rest retrieved from reference TRBV5-5 and TRBJ2-5, is DAGVTQSPTHLIKTRGQQVTLRCSPISGHKSVSWYQQVLGQGPQFIFQYYEKEERGRGNFPDRFSARQFPNYSSELNVNALLLGDSALYLCASSLGGLAGDFQETQYFGPGTRLLVL.